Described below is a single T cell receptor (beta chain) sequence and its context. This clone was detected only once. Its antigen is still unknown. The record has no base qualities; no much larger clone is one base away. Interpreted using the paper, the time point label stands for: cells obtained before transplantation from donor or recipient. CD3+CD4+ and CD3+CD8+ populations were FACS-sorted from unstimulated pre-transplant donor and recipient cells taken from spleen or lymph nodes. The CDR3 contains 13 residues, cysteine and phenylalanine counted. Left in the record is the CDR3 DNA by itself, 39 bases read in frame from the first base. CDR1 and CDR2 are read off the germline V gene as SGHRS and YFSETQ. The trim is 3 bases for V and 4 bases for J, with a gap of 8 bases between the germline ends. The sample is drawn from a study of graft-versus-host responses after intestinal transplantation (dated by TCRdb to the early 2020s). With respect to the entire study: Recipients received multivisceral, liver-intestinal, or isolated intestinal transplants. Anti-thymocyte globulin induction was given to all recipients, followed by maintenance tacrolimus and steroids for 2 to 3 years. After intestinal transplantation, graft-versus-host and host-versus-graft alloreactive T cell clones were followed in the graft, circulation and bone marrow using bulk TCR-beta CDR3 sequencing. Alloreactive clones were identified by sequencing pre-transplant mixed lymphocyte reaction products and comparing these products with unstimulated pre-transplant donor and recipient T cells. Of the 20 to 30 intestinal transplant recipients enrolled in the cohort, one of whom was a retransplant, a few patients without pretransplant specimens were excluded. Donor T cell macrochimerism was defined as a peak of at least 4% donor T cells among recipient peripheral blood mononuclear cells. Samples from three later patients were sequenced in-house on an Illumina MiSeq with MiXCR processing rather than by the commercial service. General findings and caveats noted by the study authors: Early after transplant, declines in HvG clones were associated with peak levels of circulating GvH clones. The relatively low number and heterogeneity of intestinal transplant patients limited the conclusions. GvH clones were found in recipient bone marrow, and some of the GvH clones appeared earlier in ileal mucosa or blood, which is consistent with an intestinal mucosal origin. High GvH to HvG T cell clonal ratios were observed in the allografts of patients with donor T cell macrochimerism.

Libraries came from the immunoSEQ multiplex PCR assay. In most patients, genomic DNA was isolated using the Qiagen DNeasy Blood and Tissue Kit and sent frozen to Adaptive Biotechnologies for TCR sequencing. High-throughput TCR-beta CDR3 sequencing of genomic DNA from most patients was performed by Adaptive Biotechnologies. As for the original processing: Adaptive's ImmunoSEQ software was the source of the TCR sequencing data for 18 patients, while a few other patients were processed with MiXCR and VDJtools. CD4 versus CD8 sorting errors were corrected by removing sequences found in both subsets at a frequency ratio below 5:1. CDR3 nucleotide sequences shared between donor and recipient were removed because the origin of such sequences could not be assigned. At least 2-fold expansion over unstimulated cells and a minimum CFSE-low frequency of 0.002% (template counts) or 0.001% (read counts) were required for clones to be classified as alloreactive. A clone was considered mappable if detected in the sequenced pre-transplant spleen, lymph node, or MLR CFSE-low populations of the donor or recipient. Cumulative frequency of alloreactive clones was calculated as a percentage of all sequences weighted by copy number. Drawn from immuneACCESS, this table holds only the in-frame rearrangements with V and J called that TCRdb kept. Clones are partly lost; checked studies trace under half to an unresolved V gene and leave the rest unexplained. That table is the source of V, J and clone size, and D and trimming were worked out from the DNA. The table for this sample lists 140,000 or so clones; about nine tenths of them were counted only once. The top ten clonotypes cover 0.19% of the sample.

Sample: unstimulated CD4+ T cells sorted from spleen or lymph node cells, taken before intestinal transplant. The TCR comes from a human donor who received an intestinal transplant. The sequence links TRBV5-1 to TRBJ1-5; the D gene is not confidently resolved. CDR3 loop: CASSSGPNQPQHF. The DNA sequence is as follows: TGCGCCAGCAGCTCTGGACCAAATCAGCCCCAGCATTTT.